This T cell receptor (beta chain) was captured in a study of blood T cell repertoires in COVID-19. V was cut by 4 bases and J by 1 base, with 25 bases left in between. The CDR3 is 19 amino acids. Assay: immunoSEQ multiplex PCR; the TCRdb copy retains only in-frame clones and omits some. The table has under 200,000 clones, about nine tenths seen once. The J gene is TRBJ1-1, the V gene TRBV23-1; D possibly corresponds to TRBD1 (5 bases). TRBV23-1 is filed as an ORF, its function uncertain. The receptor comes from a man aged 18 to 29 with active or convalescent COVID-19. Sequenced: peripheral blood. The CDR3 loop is CASSRRGLGTCGENTEAFF. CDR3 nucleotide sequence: TGCGCCAGCAGTCGCCGGGGACTGGGGACTTGTGGAGAGAACACTGAAGCTTTCTTT.